This TCR beta chain was observed in a study of spatial heterogeneity in lung cancer (dated by TCRdb to the late 2010s). Broadly, across the study: Beta-chain transcripts were consistently detected in greater numbers than alpha-chain transcripts, which likely reflected higher beta-chain transcript abundance. Both alpha and beta chains were TCR-sequenced in a few hundred tumor regions, approximately 68 matched nontumor lung samples and around 54 PBMC samples obtained at surgery. TCR repertoire features were related to nonsynonymous mutation counts determined by whole-exome sequencing of tumor tissue. The study quantitatively compared TCR alpha and beta repertoires across multiple tumor regions, matched nontumor lung and blood in non-small cell lung cancer. In tumor regions, TCR transcript counts showed a strong correlation with a T cell transcriptional module score from matched bulk RNA-seq. In the raw uncorrected reads, each unique combination of TCR and UMI appeared more than ten times on average. General conclusions and limits of the study: Counts of ubiquitous and regional expanded TCRs correlated with counts of ubiquitous and regional nonsynonymous mutations, respectively. Additional single-cell paired TCR alpha and beta sequencing was considered necessary to confirm, at a functional level, the hypothesis that regional TCRs recognize regional mutations. The tumor nonsynonymous mutation count correlated with the number of expanded alpha and beta TCRs within the tumor. TCR-seq was estimated to cover only roughly 6.8% of tumor T cells for alpha chains and roughly 12% for beta chains.

The library relied on 5' RACE. TCRdb records NextSeq 500 as the sequencer. To allow correction of PCR and sequencing errors, the TCR library protocol tagged every TCR cDNA molecule with a unique molecular identifier. Per the original workflow: TCR identification, UMI-based error correction and CDR3 extraction were performed with Decombinator tools. TCRs above a frequency of 2 per 1,000, corresponding to the top 1% of the tumor frequency distribution, were defined as expanded. Expanded tumor TCRs statistically deemed absent (corrected P<0.05) from at least one tumor region were classed as regional, and all other expanded tumor TCRs were classed as ubiquitous. Rényi diversity was computed with the R vegan package after subsampling each repertoire 100 times to 5,000 TCRs. CDR3 similarity networks were built from amino acid triplet string-kernel similarity, connecting CDR3s with pairwise similarity above 0.82. Through fastp at Q25 and MiXCR, TCRdb rebuilt clones from the public reads, retaining in-frame beta chains. For every CDR3 protein sequence, its rows merge into one entry that carries the most common genes and DNA. TCRdb's processing, not the study's, gives the V and J calls here. This sample is represented by around 7,500 distinct CDR3 sequences; 10% to 15% of them were singletons. Of the sample, roughly 8% is held by the ten largest clones.

Turning to this clonotype: Its target antigen remains unknown. No clone much larger than this one lies a single base away; base qualities are absent.

CDR3 length: 13 amino acids, cysteine to valine. This entry keeps only the CDR3 DNA: 39 bases, framed from base 1. In the germline V gene (reference sequence), CDR1 corresponds to LGHDT and CDR2 to YNNKEL. A distance of 16 bases separates the germline ends of V and J, which lose 4 bases and 9 bases respectively. In light of the paper, this sample's time point label describes: sample taken at primary tumor resection. Samples were obtained from 72 patients with early-stage, untreated non-small cell lung cancer from the lung TRACERx cohort. Without any cell sorting, TCR sequencing was performed on whole RNA extracted either from tumor and nontumor lung tissue or from cryopreserved PBMC samples. A patient was chosen for TCR sequencing only when enough RNA was available from at least two tumor regions. Before selection, tumor and adjacent nontumor lung specimens were reviewed by a lung pathologist.

This clonotype was obtained from a male donor with early-stage non-small cell lung cancer. Specimen: lung tumor tissue, collected at surgery. The chain was built from TRBV3-1 and TRBJ2-7, and TRBD1 may be the D gene, going by 6 matching bases. The encoded CDR3 is CASSPSDQTGQYV. The bases are TGTGCCAGCAGCCCGTCGGACCAGACAGGGCAGTACGTC.